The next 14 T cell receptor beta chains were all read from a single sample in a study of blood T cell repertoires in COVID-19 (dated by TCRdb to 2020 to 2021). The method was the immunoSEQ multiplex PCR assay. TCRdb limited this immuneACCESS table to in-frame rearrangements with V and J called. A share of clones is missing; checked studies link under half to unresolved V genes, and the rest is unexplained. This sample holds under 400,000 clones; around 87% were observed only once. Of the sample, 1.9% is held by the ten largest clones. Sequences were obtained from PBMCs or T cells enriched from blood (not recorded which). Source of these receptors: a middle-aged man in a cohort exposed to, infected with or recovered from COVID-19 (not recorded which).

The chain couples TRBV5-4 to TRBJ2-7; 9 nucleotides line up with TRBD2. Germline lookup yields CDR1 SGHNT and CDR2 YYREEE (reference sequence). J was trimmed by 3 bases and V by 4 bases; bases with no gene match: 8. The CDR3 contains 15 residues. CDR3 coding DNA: TGTGCCAGCAGCCCCGAGGGCGGGAGGGGCTACGAGCAGTACTTC. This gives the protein CASSPEGGRGYEQYF.

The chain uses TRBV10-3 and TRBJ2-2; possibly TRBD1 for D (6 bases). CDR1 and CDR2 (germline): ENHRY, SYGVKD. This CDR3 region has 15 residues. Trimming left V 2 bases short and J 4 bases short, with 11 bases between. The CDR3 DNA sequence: TGTGCCATCAGTGAGAACGAAGGGGGCACCGGGGAGCTGTTTTTT. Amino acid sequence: CAISENEGGTGELFF.

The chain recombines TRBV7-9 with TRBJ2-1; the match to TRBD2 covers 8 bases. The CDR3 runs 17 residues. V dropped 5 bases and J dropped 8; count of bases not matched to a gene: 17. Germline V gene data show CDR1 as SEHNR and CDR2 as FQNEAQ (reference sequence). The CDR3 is CASSLLEISGRTYEQFF. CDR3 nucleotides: TGTGCCAGCAGCCTGCTAGAGATCAGCGGGAGAACCTATGAGCAGTTCTTC.

As DNA, the CDR3 is TGTGCCTGGCTTGACTCGTCCGGCAATCAGCCCCAGCATTTT. This gives the protein CAWLDSSGNQPQHF. The chain carries TRBV30 and TRBJ1-5; D unclear. CDR3 length: 14 amino acids. Germline V gene lookup returns CDR1 GTSNPN and CDR2 SVGIG (reference sequence). Trimming took 5 bases from V and 2 from J, leaving 13 bases between them.

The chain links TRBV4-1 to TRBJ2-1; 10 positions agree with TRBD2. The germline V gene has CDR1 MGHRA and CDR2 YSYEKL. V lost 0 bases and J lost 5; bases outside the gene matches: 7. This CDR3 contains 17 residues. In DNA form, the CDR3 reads TGCGCCAGCAGCCAAGATCGGATACTAGCGGGAAACAATGAGCAGTTCTTC. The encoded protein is CASSQDRILAGNNEQFF.

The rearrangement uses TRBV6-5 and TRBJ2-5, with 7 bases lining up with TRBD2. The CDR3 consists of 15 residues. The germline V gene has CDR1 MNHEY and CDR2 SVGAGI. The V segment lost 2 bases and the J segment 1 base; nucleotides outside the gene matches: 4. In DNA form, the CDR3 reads TGTGCCAGCAGTTACACGGGGGGAGGCCAAGAGACCCAGTACTTC. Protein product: CASSYTGGGQETQYF.

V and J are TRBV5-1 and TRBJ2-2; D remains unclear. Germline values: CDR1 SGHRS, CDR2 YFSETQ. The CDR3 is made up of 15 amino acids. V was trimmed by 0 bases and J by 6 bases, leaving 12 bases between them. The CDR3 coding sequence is TGCGCCAGCAGCTTGGCCCGAGAAGCGTCCGGGGAGCTGTTTTTT. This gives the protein CASSLAREASGELFF.

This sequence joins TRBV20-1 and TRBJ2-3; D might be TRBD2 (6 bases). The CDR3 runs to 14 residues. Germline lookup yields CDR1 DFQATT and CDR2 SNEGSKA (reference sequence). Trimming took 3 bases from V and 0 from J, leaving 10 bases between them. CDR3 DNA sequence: TGCAGTGCTAGTGTACTAGCTAGCACAGATACGCAGTATTTT. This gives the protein CSASVLASTDTQYF.

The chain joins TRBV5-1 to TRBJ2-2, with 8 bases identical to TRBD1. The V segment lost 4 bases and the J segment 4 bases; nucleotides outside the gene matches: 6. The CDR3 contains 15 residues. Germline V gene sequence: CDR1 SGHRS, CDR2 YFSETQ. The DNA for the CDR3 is TGCGCCAGCAGCATAGGACAGGGAGTCACCGGGGAGCTGTTTTTT. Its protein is CASSIGQGVTGELFF.

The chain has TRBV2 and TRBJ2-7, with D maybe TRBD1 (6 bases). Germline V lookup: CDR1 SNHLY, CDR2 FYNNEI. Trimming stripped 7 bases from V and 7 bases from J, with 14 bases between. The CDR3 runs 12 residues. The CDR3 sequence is CASIGDGQEQYF. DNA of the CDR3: TGTGCCAGCATCGGGGATGGACAGGAGCAGTACTTC.

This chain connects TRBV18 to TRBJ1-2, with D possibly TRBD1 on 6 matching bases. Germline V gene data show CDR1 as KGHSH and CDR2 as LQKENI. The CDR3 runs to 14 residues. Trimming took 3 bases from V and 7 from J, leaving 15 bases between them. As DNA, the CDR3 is TGTGCCAGCTCACCCGACACAGGGAGCGGTGGCTACACCTTC. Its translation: CASSPDTGSGGYTF.

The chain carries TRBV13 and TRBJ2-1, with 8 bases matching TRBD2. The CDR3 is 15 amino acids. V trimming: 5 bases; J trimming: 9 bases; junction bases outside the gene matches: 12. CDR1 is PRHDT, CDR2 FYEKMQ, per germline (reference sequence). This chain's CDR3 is CASSIRVTSATEQFF. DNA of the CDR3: TGTGCCAGCAGCATTAGGGTGACTAGCGCAACTGAGCAGTTCTTC. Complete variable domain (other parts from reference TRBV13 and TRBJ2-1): AAGVIQSPRHLIKEKRETATLKCYPIPRHDTVYWYQQGPGQDPQFLISFYEKMQSDKGSIPDRFSAQQFSDYHSELNMSSLELGDSALYFCASSIRVTSATEQFFGPGTRLTVL.

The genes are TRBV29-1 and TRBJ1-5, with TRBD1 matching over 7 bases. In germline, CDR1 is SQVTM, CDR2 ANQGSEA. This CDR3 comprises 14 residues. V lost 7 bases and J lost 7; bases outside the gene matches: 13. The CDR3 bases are TGCAGCGAAAAGGGGGCTACTGTCTGGCAGCCCCAGCATTTT. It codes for CSEKGATVWQPQHF.

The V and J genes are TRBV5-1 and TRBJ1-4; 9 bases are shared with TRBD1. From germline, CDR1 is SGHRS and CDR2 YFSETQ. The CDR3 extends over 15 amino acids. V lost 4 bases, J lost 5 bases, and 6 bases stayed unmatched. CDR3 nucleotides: TGCGCCAGCAGCGTAGGGGACAGGGTAAATGAAAAACTGTTTTTT. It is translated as CASSVGDRVNEKLFF.